This TCR beta chain was identified during a study of T cell responses to AZD1222 COVID-19 vaccine. Study as a whole: Second-dose schedules of about 4 or about 12 weeks were combined. Findings and limits, study-wide: Most donors were white British and more were female, and clonal diversity was possibly underestimated. Repertoires were sampled only after the peak T cell response. Nearly half of unique spike-specific TCRs reportedly avoided B.1.351 and B.1.1.7 mutated regions.

The CDR3 runs to 15 residues. Germline assignment: CDR1 KGHSH and CDR2 LQKENI. Trimming took off 2 bases at V and 7 bases at J, with 12 bases between the two ends. Comments on this clone: Its target is unknown.

Sequenced by immunoSEQ multiplex PCR; TCRdb stores in-frame clones only, minus some. The sample records 130,000 or so clones, around 86% being singletons. The receptor was isolated from an adult in good health. The genes are TRBV18 and TRBJ1-6, with a possible D match to TRBD1 (6 bases). This specimen was peripheral blood, taken on day 0 of AZD1222 vaccination. The CDR3 nucleotides are TGTGCCAGCTCACCAAAAGGGGGACTGAATTCACCCCTCCACTTT. Encoded protein: CASSPKGGLNSPLHF. Combining the CDR3 with reference TRBV18 and TRBJ1-6 gives the whole variable domain NAGVMQNPRHLVRRRGQEARLRCSPMKGHSHVYWYRQLPEEGLKFMVYLQKENIIDESGMPKERFSAEFPKEGPSILRIQQVVRGDSAAYFCASSPKGGLNSPLHFGNGTRLTVT.